This T cell receptor beta chain emerged from a study of blood T cell repertoires in COVID-19. For the study at large: There were acute and convalescent COVID-19 samples, and they came from the United States, Italy and Spain. PBMCs, B-cell-depleted T cells, or T cells provided the cDNA or gDNA that made up the material.

Original analysis: Reference gene primer amplification in the assay estimated nucleated cell counts. Sequencing was performed with immunoSEQ multiplex PCR; in TCRdb, only in-frame clones are kept and a portion is missing. V and J calls plus clone size are reproduced from that table; the DNA served to infer D and trimming. The sample holds 200,000 or so clones, over 70% seen once. Germline V gives CDR1 SNHLY, CDR2 FYNNEI. The CDR3 is 17 residues long. V was trimmed by 0 bases and J by 4 bases, leaving 16 bases between them. This clonotype was sampled from a man in his 60s with active or convalescent COVID-19. V usage is TRBV2 and J usage is TRBJ2-1; tentatively, D is TRBD2 (6 bases). Sequenced: peripheral blood. CDR3 sequence reads: CASSEADETSQYNEQFF. Written as DNA, the CDR3 is TGTGCCAGCAGTGAAGCGGATGAGACTAGTCAGTACAATGAGCAGTTCTTC.